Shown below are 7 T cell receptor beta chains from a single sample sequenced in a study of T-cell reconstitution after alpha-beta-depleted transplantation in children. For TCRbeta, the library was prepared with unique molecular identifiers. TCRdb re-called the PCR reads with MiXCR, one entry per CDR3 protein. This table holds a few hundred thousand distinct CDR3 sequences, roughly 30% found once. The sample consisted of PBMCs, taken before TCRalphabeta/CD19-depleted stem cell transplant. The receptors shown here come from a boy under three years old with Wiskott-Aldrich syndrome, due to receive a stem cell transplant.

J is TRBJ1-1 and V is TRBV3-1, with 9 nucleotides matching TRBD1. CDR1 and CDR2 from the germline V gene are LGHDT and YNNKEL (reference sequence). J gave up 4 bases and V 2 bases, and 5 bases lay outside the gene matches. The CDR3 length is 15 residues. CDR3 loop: CASSQLQGAVTEAFF. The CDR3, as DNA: TGTGCCAGCAGCCAATTACAGGGGGCGGTCACTGAAGCTTTCTTT.

DNA for the CDR3: TGCGCCAGCACTCTAGCAAGCGGAGTGGGTGAGACCCAGTACTTC. This encodes CASTLASGVGETQYF. The J gene is TRBJ2-5, the V gene TRBV5-1; TRBD2 is a possible D gene (5 bases). Per the germline V gene, CDR1 is SGHRS and CDR2 is YFSETQ. Trimming pared 6 bases from V and 5 bases from J, leaving 20 bases between. The CDR3 has 15 amino acids.

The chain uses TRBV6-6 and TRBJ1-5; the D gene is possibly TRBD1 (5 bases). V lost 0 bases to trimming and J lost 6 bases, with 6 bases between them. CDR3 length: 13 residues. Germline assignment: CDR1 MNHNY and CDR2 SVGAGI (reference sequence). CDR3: CASSYSQAQPQHF. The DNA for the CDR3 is TGTGCCAGCAGTTACTCACAGGCTCAGCCCCAGCATTTT.

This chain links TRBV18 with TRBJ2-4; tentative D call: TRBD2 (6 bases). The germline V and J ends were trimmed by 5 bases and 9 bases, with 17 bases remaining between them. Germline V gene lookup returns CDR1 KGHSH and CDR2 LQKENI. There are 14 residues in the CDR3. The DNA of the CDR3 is TGTGCCAGCTCAGCTAACGGACTACCGGGCATTCAGTACTTC. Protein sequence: CASSANGLPGIQYF. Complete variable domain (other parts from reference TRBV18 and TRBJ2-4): NAGVMQNPRHLVRRRGQEARLRCSPMKGHSHVYWYRQLPEEGLKFMVYLQKENIIDESGMPKERFSAEFPKEGPSILRIQQVVRGDSAAYFCASSANGLPGIQYFGAGTRLSVL.

CDR3 nucleotides: TGCGCCAGCAGTCAAGACGTCTTAGCGGGGAAACTCAATGAGCAGTTCTTC. This encodes CASSQDVLAGKLNEQFF. J is TRBJ2-1 and V is TRBV5-1; TRBD2 matches at 8 bases. The CDR3 has 17 amino acids. Germline values: CDR1 SGHRS, CDR2 YFSETQ. Trimming at V came to 5 bases and at J to 6 bases, leaving 16 bases not matched to a gene.

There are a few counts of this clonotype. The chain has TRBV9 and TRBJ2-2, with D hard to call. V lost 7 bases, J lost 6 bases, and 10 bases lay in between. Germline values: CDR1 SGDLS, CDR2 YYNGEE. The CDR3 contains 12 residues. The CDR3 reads CASAPGAGELFF. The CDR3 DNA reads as TGTGCCAGCGCCCCTGGGGCCGGGGAGCTGTTTTTT.

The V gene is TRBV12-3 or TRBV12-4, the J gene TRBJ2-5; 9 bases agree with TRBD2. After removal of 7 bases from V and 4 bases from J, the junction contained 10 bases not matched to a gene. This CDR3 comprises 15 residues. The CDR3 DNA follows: TGTGCCAGCAACTCACTAGCGGGCCTGGGAGAGACCCAGTACTTC. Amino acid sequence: CASNSLAGLGETQYF.